This T cell receptor (beta chain) was identified during a study of T cell responses to AZD1222 COVID-19 vaccine. Trimming removed 5 bases from V and 1 base from J, with 9 bases in between. The CDR3 totals 13 residues. Germline CDR1 is SGHRS and CDR2 is YFSETQ. Profiled with immunoSEQ multiplex PCR; TCRdb holds only in-frame clones, not every one. The sample includes about 140,000 clones. This TCR came from an adult in good health. Material: peripheral blood. The chain has TRBV5-1 and TRBJ1-1; tentatively, D is TRBD1 (5 bases). The CDR3 DNA is TGCGCCAGCAGGGAGGGGACGAACACTGAAGCTTTCTTT. This codes for CASREGTNTEAFF.